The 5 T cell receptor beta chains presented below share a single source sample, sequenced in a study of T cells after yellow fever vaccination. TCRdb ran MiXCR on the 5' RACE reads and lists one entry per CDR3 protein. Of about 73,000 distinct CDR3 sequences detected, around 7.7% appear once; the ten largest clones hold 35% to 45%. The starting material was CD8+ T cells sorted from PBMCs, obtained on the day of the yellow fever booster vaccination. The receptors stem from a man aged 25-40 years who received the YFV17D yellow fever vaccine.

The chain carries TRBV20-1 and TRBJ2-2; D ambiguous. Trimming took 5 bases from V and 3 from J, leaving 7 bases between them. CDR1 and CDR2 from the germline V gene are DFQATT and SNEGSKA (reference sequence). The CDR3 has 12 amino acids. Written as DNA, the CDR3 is TGCAGTGCTTTGAAGGACACCGGGGAGCTGTTTTTT. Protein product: CSALKDTGELFF.

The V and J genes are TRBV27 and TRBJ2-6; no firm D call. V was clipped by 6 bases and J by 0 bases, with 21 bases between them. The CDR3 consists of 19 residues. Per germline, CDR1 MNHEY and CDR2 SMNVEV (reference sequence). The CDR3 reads CASSQIYSRPSSGANVLTF. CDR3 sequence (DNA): TGTGCCAGCAGCCAAATTTATAGTCGACCTAGCTCTGGGGCCAACGTCCTGACTTTC.

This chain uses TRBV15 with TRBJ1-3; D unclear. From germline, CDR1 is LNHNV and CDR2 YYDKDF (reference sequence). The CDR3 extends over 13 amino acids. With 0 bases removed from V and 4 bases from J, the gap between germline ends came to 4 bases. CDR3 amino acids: CATSRDKGNTIYF. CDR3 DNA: TGTGCCACCAGCAGAGATAAGGGAAACACCATATATTTT.

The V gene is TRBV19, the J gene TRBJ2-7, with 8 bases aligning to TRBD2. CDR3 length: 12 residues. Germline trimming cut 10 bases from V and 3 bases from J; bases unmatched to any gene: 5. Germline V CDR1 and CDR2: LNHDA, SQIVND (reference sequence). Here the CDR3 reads CANSGANYEQYF. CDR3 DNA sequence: TGTGCCAATAGCGGGGCGAACTACGAGCAGTACTTC. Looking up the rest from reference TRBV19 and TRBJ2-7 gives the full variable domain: DGGITQSPKYLFRKEGQNVTLSCEQNLNHDAMYWYRQDPGQGLRLIYYSQIVNDFQKGDIAEGYSVSREKKESFPLTVTSAQKNPTAFYLCANSGANYEQYFGPGTRLTVT.

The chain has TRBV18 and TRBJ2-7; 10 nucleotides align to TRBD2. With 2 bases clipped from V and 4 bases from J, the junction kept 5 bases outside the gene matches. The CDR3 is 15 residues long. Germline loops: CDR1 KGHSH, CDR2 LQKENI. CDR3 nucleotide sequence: TGTGCCAGCTCACCAGAGGGACTAGCGATGTACGAGCAGTACTTC. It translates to CASSPEGLAMYEQYF.